These 32 T cell receptor beta chains came from one sample sequenced in a study of human CD8 memory T cell subsets. By UMI-labeled 5' RACE, the TCR beta libraries were made. From its re-call of the 5' RACE reads, TCRdb lists each CDR3 protein once, without DNA. The sample data list around 4,500 distinct CDR3 sequences. Sequencing used CD8+ T cells from PBMCs. The receptor source for this set is a human donor in good health.

The V call is TRBV7-2, the J call TRBJ2-5; TCRdb's D call, TRBD2, is unchecked because there is no DNA. The V gene's germline CDR1 is SGHTA and CDR2 FQGNSA. The CDR3 has 14 amino acids. CDR3 sequence reads: CASSRESGQETQYF.

This chain joins TRBV21-1 and TRBJ2-7; TCRdb designates TRBD2, a call that cannot be tested without DNA. TRBV21-1 is labeled a pseudogene. The CDR3 covers 13 residues. CDR3 region: CASSEGRPYEQYF.

J is TRBJ2-3 and V is TRBV20-1. The CDR3 length is 14 residues. Germline CDR1 DFQATT, CDR2 SNEGSKA (reference sequence). CDR3 protein: CSASTWVATDTQYF.

In terms of frequency, this clonotype is medium-sized. This chain connects TRBV20-1 to TRBJ2-1; the D gene TCRdb calls, TRBD1, cannot be checked with no DNA. Germline V gives CDR1 DFQATT, CDR2 SNEGSKA (reference sequence). There are 12 residues in the CDR3. CDR3 sequence: CSARVGDAEQFF.

The chain couples TRBV25-1 to TRBJ1-1; TCRdb proposes TRBD1, but this gene call is untestable without DNA. The CDR3 totals 16 residues. The germline V gene has CDR1 MGHDK and CDR2 SYGVNS. This chain's CDR3 is CASSYPTGATNTEAFF.

This chain joins TRBV4-2 and TRBJ2-7; no DNA is available, so the TRBD2 call from TCRdb remains unchecked. The CDR3 contains 16 residues. Looked up from germline, CDR1 is LGHNA and CDR2 is YNFKEQ. This chain's CDR3 is CASSQDPSGGAEEQYF.

This clonotype is labeled large based on frequency. The chain is built from TRBV3-1 and TRBJ2-1. Germline CDR1 reads LGHDT; CDR2 reads YNNKEL (reference sequence). The CDR3 spans 16 residues. The CDR3 protein is CASSQGLADSYNEQFF.

The gene calls are TRBV5-1 and TRBJ2-7; the TCRdb D gene call, TRBD1, has no DNA to confirm it. This CDR3 spans 13 amino acids. Germline CDR1 and CDR2: SGHRS and YFSETQ. CDR3 protein: CASRHTAGDEQYF.

V usage is TRBV10-2 and J usage is TRBJ2-1; lacking DNA, the TRBD2 call made by TCRdb goes unchecked. The CDR3 has 16 amino acids. Per germline, CDR1 WSHSY and CDR2 SAAADI. This CDR3 reads CASSEWGTSRGNEQFF.

Judged by frequency, this clonotype is medium-sized. The rearrangement links TRBV7-9 to TRBJ1-2; TCRdb's D gene call, TRBD1, goes unchecked for lack of DNA. The germline V gene encodes CDR1 SEHNR and CDR2 FQNEAQ (reference sequence). The CDR3 loop spans 14 amino acids. The CDR3 sequence is CASIPIQGARGYTF.

This clonotype shows up as medium-sized by frequency. The CDR3 sequence: CASSSSVVEGINYGYTF. The rearrangement links TRBV27 to TRBJ1-2; TCRdb returns TRBD1, unconfirmable since there is no DNA. This CDR3 spans 17 amino acids. From germline, CDR1 is MNHEY and CDR2 SMNVEV (reference sequence).

The CDR3 sequence is CASSYEGGGSPLHF. The rearrangement joins TRBV6-6 to TRBJ1-6; TCRdb names TRBD1, which stays unverified in the absence of DNA. CDR3 length: 14 residues. Germline V gives CDR1 MNHNY, CDR2 SVGAGI (reference sequence).

This chain links TRBV10-3 with TRBJ2-1. The CDR3 covers 14 residues. Germline V gives CDR1 ENHRY, CDR2 SYGVKD. CDR3 sequence: CAISERNSYNEQFF.

This clonotype is classed as medium-sized (0.01 to 0.1%) by frequency. The V call is TRBV6-1, the J call TRBJ2-7; TCRdb's D call of TRBD1 is untestable without DNA. In germline, CDR1 is MNHNS, CDR2 SASEGT. This CDR3 is built from 14 residues. CDR3 residues: CASSLRDGSYEQYF.

This chain connects TRBV4-2 to TRBJ2-5; TCRdb's assignment of TRBD2 cannot be checked, as there is no DNA. The CDR3 is 16 amino acids. Germline-derived CDR1 and CDR2 are LGHNA and YNFKEQ. This chain's CDR3 is CASSPERGGNQETQYF.

The J gene is TRBJ2-5, the V gene TRBV7-8; TCRdb designates TRBD2, a call that cannot be tested without DNA. The germline V gene encodes CDR1 SGHVS and CDR2 FQNEAQ. The CDR3 loop spans 15 amino acids. CDR3 loop: CASSGTSGGVETQYF. Full variable domain (rest looked up from reference TRBV7-8 and TRBJ2-5): GAGVSQSPRYKVAKRGQDVALRCDPISGHVSLFWYQQALGQGPEFLTYFQNEAQLDKSGLPSDRFFAERPEGSVSTLKIQRTQQEDSAVYLCASSGTSGGVETQYFGPGTRLLVL.

The chain links TRBV28 to TRBJ2-4; TCRdb returns TRBD1, unconfirmable since there is no DNA. The CDR3 runs 19 residues. Germline assignment: CDR1 MDHEN and CDR2 SYDVKM. CDR3 sequence: CASFSSRGPFSLAKNIQYF.

J is TRBJ2-3 and V is TRBV7-9; the TCRdb call, TRBD1, lacks DNA for checking. Germline CDR1 reads SEHNR; CDR2 reads FQNEAQ (reference sequence). The CDR3 contains 18 residues. The CDR3 reads CASSETRGGDTGTDTQYF.

The chain recombines TRBV6-2 or TRBV6-3 with TRBJ2-3. Germline CDR1 and CDR2: MNHEY and SVGEGT. This CDR3 is 14 amino acids long. The CDR3 region is CASRRGGVTDTQYF.

CDR3 amino acids: CASSDSRTGADTQYF. The chain links TRBV6-4 to TRBJ2-3; TCRdb's D gene call, TRBD1, goes unchecked for lack of DNA. This CDR3 is built from 15 residues. Germline V gives CDR1 MRHNA, CDR2 SNTAGT.

This chain links TRBV25-1 with TRBJ1-1; TCRdb indicates TRBD1, and absent DNA this call remains unverified. The germline V gene has CDR1 MGHDK and CDR2 SYGVNS. The CDR3 length is 16 residues. The CDR3 is CASSTGAGEGNTEAFF.

By frequency, this clonotype is medium-sized. The chain recombines TRBV7-8 with TRBJ2-7; the D gene TCRdb calls, TRBD1, cannot be checked with no DNA. The CDR3 spans 14 residues. Germline assignment: CDR1 SGHVS and CDR2 FQNEAQ. CDR3: CASSHGSLTYEQYF.

This clonotype is labeled medium-sized based on frequency. Here the CDR3 reads CASSSRGSGALGTEAFF. The genes are TRBV5-5 and TRBJ1-1; TCRdb returns TRBD1, unconfirmable since there is no DNA. This CDR3 has 17 residues. Germline CDR1 SGHKS, CDR2 YYEKEE (reference sequence).

The chain uses TRBV18 and TRBJ2-7; TCRdb's D gene call, TRBD1, goes unchecked for lack of DNA. Germline V gene lookup returns CDR1 KGHSH and CDR2 LQKENI. This CDR3 contains 13 residues. CDR3: CASLGRDRYEQYF.

The J gene is TRBJ2-1, the V gene TRBV27; TCRdb's D call, TRBD2, is unchecked because there is no DNA. This CDR3 has 14 residues. Germline CDR1 and CDR2: MNHEY and SMNVEV (reference sequence). The chain's CDR3 is CASLGLAGGGEQFF.

J is TRBJ2-2 and V is TRBV6-4; without DNA, the TCRdb call of TRBD1 cannot be checked. The germline V gene encodes CDR1 MRHNA and CDR2 SNTAGT. The CDR3 contains 14 residues. CDR3 residues: CASSDQGETGELFF.

The chain combines TRBV6-2 or TRBV6-3 with TRBJ2-5; TCRdb names TRBD2, which stays unverified in the absence of DNA. Germline CDR1 reads MNHEY; CDR2 reads SVGEGT. The CDR3 has 15 amino acids. The CDR3 is CASSYSTGLQETQYF.

The chain is built from TRBV4-1 and TRBJ2-3; TCRdb indicates TRBD2, and absent DNA this call remains unverified. The CDR3 contains 16 residues. CDR1 is MGHRA and CDR2 is YSYEKL in the germline V gene. The CDR3 reads CASSLTSGEITDTQYF.

J is TRBJ1-3 and V is TRBV4-2; without DNA, the TCRdb call of TRBD1 cannot be checked. This CDR3 is built from 16 residues. Germline lookup yields CDR1 LGHNA and CDR2 YNFKEQ. The CDR3 reads CASSQALDRVGNTIYF.

This chain joins TRBV6-2 or TRBV6-3 and TRBJ2-5; the TCRdb call, TRBD2, lacks DNA for checking. The CDR3 spans 15 residues. CDR1 is MNHEY and CDR2 is SVGEGT in the germline V gene. The CDR3 spells CASTSSYAASETQYF.

This clonotype is deemed medium-sized by its frequency. The chain has TRBV4-3 and TRBJ1-3; with no DNA, the TCRdb D assignment of TRBD1 cannot be verified. Germline CDR1 LGHNA, CDR2 YSLEER. The CDR3 totals 20 residues. The CDR3 sequence: CASSQAADRGRRFGGNTIYF.

This chain links TRBV20-1 with TRBJ2-1; TCRdb outputs TRBD2, but without DNA this stays unchecked. The CDR3 sequence is 15 residues long. Germline lookup yields CDR1 DFQATT and CDR2 SNEGSKA (reference sequence). The CDR3 loop is CSATLGLADYNEQFF.